This record covers a single T cell receptor (beta chain). The table lists this clone with a count of one. Its antigen target is currently unknown. Base qualities are not at hand, and no much larger clone is one base apart. This sample is drawn from a study of blood T cell repertoires in COVID-19 (dated by TCRdb to the early 2020s). For the study in its entirety: Collaborator samples came from the United States, Italy and Spain and covered acute and convalescent phases of COVID-19. The material from the prospective study consisted of cDNA or gDNA derived from T cells, B-cell-depleted T cells, or PBMCs. Deeply sampled blood TCRbeta repertoires from subjects exposed to, actively infected with, or recovered from COVID-19 were included in the dataset. The repertoires were released in a freely available public database intended as a resource for research on the immune response to SARS-CoV-2. The samples were drawn from two sources: the first 160 participants of the ongoing ImmuneRACE study, and approximately 1,300 subjects contributed by 6 global collaborators. A de-identified subject ID, COVID-19 status, age in years and sex were almost always included in the sample metadata. Where available, HLA class I and class II types were obtained from metadata supplied by the sample provider rather than from assay-based typing. The research as a whole found: The amount of clinical and demographic metadata varied by source and participant and was provided uncurated.

Taken from the germline V gene (reference sequence), the CDR1 and CDR2 loops are MNHEY and SMNVEV. Trimming at the junction amounts to 5 bases on V and 9 bases on J, and the germline ends lie 23 bases apart. From the cysteine through the phenylalanine, the CDR3 covers 15 amino acids. Solely the CDR3 DNA is kept, with 45 bases framed from the first base. At one collaborating source in Seattle, patients were enrolled during active infection and were followed longitudinally through the course of disease. The collaborating institutions used their own protocols to collect whole blood in K2EDTA tubes. For TCRbeta analysis, collaborator samples were shipped as frozen whole blood, as isolated PBMCs, or as DNA extracted from either sample type. TCRbeta CDR3 regions were amplified from genomic DNA using the immunoSEQ Assay, a bias-controlled multiplex PCR. Concerning the study's data processing: Within the assay, amplification of reference gene primers was used to estimate how many nucleated cells each sample contained. Sequence reads were collapsed and filtered to measure the absolute abundance of every unique TCRbeta CDR3 rearrangement. Productive Simpson clonality was computed per sample as the square root of Simpson's diversity index over productive rearrangements. Here the immuneACCESS table is served through TCRdb, limited to in-frame sequences with V and J called. Missing clones are a known gap in these copies; in checked studies unresolved V genes cover under half, and the rest lacks a known reason. Clonal size and the V and J genes are those of that table, whereas D and trimming came from the DNA. The sample contains about 200,000 clones, approximately 78% of them found a single time. Jointly, the top ten make up 7% to 10% of the sample.

The source is a woman of 80 years or more with COVID-19, enrolled during active disease. The chain joins TRBV27 to TRBJ2-7, and possibly TRBD2, on 6 matching bases. Material for sequencing was peripheral blood. The CDR3 protein is CASSLGRLDYLGQYF. The nucleotide sequence is given as TGTGCCAGCAGTCTCGGCCGGCTGGACTATTTGGGGCAGTACTTC.